A single sample is the source of the 15 T cell receptor beta chains below, sequenced in a study of regulatory T cells in long-lasting Graves disease. Arm-PCR of CDR3 regions and iRepertoire HTBI primers were the basis on which TCR beta libraries were built. TCRdb re-analysed the multiplex PCR reads in MiXCR, keeping a single row per CDR3 protein. Found here are approximately 540,000 distinct CDR3 sequences, about 12% of them singletons; the top ten hold about 8.3%. Time point here: newly diagnosed GD, antithyroid drugs for less than 3 months. Following extraction of RNA from PBMCs, that RNA was used to make the TCR library. These data also formed part of another study, on T cells in Graves' hyperthyroidism and ophthalmopathy.

The material was peripheral blood mononuclear cells (PBMCs), obtained at new diagnosis, from a patient treated with antithyroid drugs. These receptors were taken from a woman in her twenties or thirties with Graves disease.

The sample holds many counts of this clonotype. This chain connects TRBV11-2 to TRBJ2-6; possible D gene TRBD2, 6 bases. CDR1 and CDR2 (germline): SGHAT, FQNNGV. The CDR3 is 16 amino acids. Trimming took off 5 bases at V and 0 bases at J, with 11 bases between the two ends. CDR3 in DNA: TGTGCCAGCAGCCCGGGGAGGTACTCTGGGGCCAACGTCCTGACTTTC. Translation gives CASSPGRYSGANVLTF.

This clonotype showed up just a few times. The V and J genes are TRBV19 and TRBJ2-7; no clear D gene. CDR3 size: 13 residues. The germline CDR1 and CDR2 sequences are LNHDA and SQIVND (reference sequence). The V end was cut by 8 bases, the J end by 3 bases, with 14 bases between. The CDR3, as DNA: TGTGCCAGTCGAGACAACCTCCTCTACGAGCAGTACTTC. Translation: CASRDNLLYEQYF.

This chain uses TRBV6-1 with TRBJ2-7; D remains unclear. The CDR3 length is 12 residues. Germline lookup yields CDR1 MNHNS and CDR2 SASEGT. Trimming shortened V by 6 bases and J by 2 bases, and 8 bases separated the two germline ends. CDR3 DNA sequence: TGTGCCAGCAGCCCCTTTACCTACGAGCAGTACTTC. Protein sequence: CASSPFTYEQYF.

This clonotype was seen at least ten times. The J gene is TRBJ2-1, the V gene TRBV28; D unresolved. Germline CDR1 reads MDHEN; CDR2 reads SYDVKM. CDR3 length: 11 residues. V lost 2 bases to trimming and J lost 9 bases, with 5 bases between them. The DNA of the CDR3 is TGTGCCAGCAGTTTACGAAGTGAGCAGTTCTTC. Encoded protein: CASSLRSEQFF.

The V call is TRBV11-2, the J call TRBJ2-1; 9 bases are shared with TRBD2. The trim removed 5 bases at V and 7 bases at J, leaving 9 bases unmatched. Germline values: CDR1 SGHAT, CDR2 FQNNGV. The CDR3 contains 15 residues. The CDR3 loop reads CASSPRMLAGNEQFF. DNA for the CDR3: TGTGCCAGCAGCCCAAGGATGCTAGCGGGGAATGAGCAGTTCTTC. Complete variable domain (other parts from reference TRBV11-2 and TRBJ2-1): EAGVAQSPRYKIIEKRQSVAFWCNPISGHATLYWYQQILGQGPKLLIQFQNNGVVDDSQLPKDRFSAERLKGVDSTLKIQPAKLEDSAVYLCASSPRMLAGNEQFFGPGTRLTVL.

This clonotype showed up many times. The V gene is TRBV28, the J gene TRBJ1-4, with D possibly being TRBD1 (5 bases). CDR3 length equals 13 residues. The germline CDR1 and CDR2 sequences are MDHEN and SYDVKM. With 5 bases removed from V and 5 bases from J, the gap between germline ends came to 9 bases. Here the CDR3 reads CASSAPGNEKLFF. The CDR3 DNA is TGTGCCAGCAGTGCTCCAGGGAATGAAAAACTGTTTTTT.

Many counts were recorded for this clonotype. V usage is TRBV18 and J usage is TRBJ2-1; 10 positions match TRBD2. The CDR3 is 16 residues long. Per the germline V gene, CDR1 is KGHSH and CDR2 is LQKENI. V shed 3 bases and J 7 bases; nucleotides not matched to a gene: 9. CDR3 DNA sequence: TGTGCCAGCTCACCGTCCCTAGCGGGAGTAGGGAATGAGCAGTTCTTC. Translated: CASSPSLAGVGNEQFF.

This clonotype has only a few counts. J is TRBJ1-2 and V is TRBV29-1, with unresolved D. Trimming took 4 bases from V and 3 from J, leaving 6 bases between them. Germline loops: CDR1 SQVTM, CDR2 ANQGSEA. This CDR3 region has 11 residues. The CDR3 nucleotides are TGCAGCGTTGTGGCCGACTATGGCTACACCTTC. This codes for CSVVADYGYTF. Full variable domain (remainder filled in from reference TRBV29-1 and TRBJ1-2): SAVISQKPSRDICQRGTSLTIQCQVDSQVTMMFWYRQQPGQSLTLIATANQGSEATYESGFVIDKFPISRPNLTFSTLTVSNMSPEDSSIYLCSVVADYGYTFGSGTRLTVV.

Many counts were recorded for this clonotype. V and J are TRBV6-2 or TRBV6-3 and TRBJ2-1; D not resolved. The V and J ends lost 0 bases and 6 bases respectively, with 6 bases between them. CDR1 and CDR2 from the germline V gene are MNHEY and SVGEGT. CDR3 size: 13 residues. The CDR3 reads CASSYSIGNEQFF. The DNA for the CDR3 is TGTGCCAGCAGTTACTCGATTGGCAATGAGCAGTTCTTC.

This clonotype was seen a handful of times. J is TRBJ1-3 and V is TRBV7-9, with 7 bases lining up with TRBD1. Trimming at V came to 5 bases and at J to 0 bases, leaving 1 base not matched to a gene. Per germline, CDR1 SEHNR and CDR2 FQNEAQ (reference sequence). The CDR3 is 14 amino acids. In DNA, the CDR3 is TGTGCCAGCAGCCCAGGGGGCTCTGGAAACACCATATATTTT. Protein product: CASSPGGSGNTIYF.

This clonotype was counted ten times or more. This chain joins TRBV29-1 and TRBJ2-3, with D possibly matching TRBD1 (5 bases). Germline values: CDR1 SQVTM, CDR2 ANQGSEA. This CDR3 region has 12 residues. The V end was cut by 6 bases, the J end by 0 bases, with 7 bases between. CDR3 sequence (DNA): TGCAGCGTGCGACAGAGCACAGATACGCAGTATTTT. Its translation: CSVRQSTDTQYF.

Many counts were recorded for this clonotype. This chain uses TRBV6-2 or TRBV6-3 with TRBJ1-2, with 9 nucleotides matching TRBD1. Germline V gene data show CDR1 as MNHEY and CDR2 as SVGEGT. CDR3 size: 14 residues. The V segment lost 7 bases and the J segment 7 bases; nucleotides outside the gene matches: 10. The CDR3 here is CASTPRDRVRGYTF. The CDR3 DNA reads TGTGCCAGCACCCCCCGGGACAGGGTTCGTGGCTACACCTTC.

This clonotype was seen ten or more times. The gene calls are TRBV13 and TRBJ2-2; D unclear. Germline V gives CDR1 PRHDT, CDR2 FYEKMQ (reference sequence). The CDR3 has 14 amino acids. V lost 3 bases, J lost 2 bases, and 7 bases lay in between. The CDR3 DNA is TGTGCCAGCAGCTTCGACGGTAACACCGGGGAGCTGTTTTTT. It specifies CASSFDGNTGELFF. Variable domain in full (rest from reference TRBV13 and TRBJ2-2): AAGVIQSPRHLIKEKRETATLKCYPIPRHDTVYWYQQGPGQDPQFLISFYEKMQSDKGSIPDRFSAQQFSDYHSELNMSSLELGDSALYFCASSFDGNTGELFFGEGSRLTVL.

Only a few counts were recorded for this clonotype. The chain couples TRBV11-1 to TRBJ2-7; either TRBD1 or TRBD2 may supply D (5 bases each). The germline gives CDR1 SGHAT, CDR2 FQDESV (reference sequence). The CDR3 spans 16 residues. V was clipped by 5 bases and J by 7 bases, with 24 bases between them. The CDR3 coding sequence is TGTGCCAGCAGCCGTCGCGCCGGGACGGTCTCTAGTGAGCAGTACTTC. Translation: CASSRRAGTVSSEQYF. Filled out from reference TRBV11-1 and TRBJ2-7, the complete variable domain reads EAEVAQSPRYKITEKSQAVAFWCDPISGHATLYWYRQILGQGPELLVQFQDESVVDDSQLPKDRFSAERLKGVDSTLKIQPAELGDSAMYLCASSRRAGTVSSEQYFGPGTRLTVT.

This clonotype has ten or more counts. The chain combines TRBV9 with TRBJ2-2; 7 bases agree with TRBD1. The CDR3 consists of 16 residues. The germline V gene has CDR1 SGDLS and CDR2 YYNGEE. Unmatched junction bases numbered 10, after V lost 4 bases and J lost 4 bases. Here the CDR3 reads CASSILPGQTTGELFF. The CDR3 region has the DNA TGTGCCAGCAGCATTCTGCCGGGACAGACCACCGGGGAGCTGTTTTTT.